Following are 22 T cell receptor beta chains from one sample sequenced in a study of CD4+ T cells in melanoma (dated by TCRdb to between 2022 and 2023). Receptor amplification or capture employed the immunoSEQ multiplex PCR assay. In its TCRdb copy, this immuneACCESS table keeps in-frame sequences only and misses some clones. Where compared with another copy, unresolved V genes explain less than half of these, and the others have no known cause. This sample is represented by 9,900 or so clones; roughly two thirds of them were singletons. Jointly, the top ten make up 13% to 15% of the sample. The sample comprised cells from a culture (not recorded whether cultured in vitro). The receptor source for this set is a human donor with melanoma.

V and J are TRBV2 and TRBJ2-3; D not certain. This CDR3 contains 12 residues. Trimming pared 6 bases from V and 3 bases from J, leaving 7 bases between. Looked up from germline, CDR1 is SNHLY and CDR2 is FYNNEI. Written as DNA, the CDR3 is TGTGCCAGCAGGGGGTTAACAGATACGCAGTATTTT. This sequence encodes CASRGLTDTQYF.

The V gene is TRBV30, the J gene TRBJ1-2; D is uncertain. Germline V gives CDR1 GTSNPN, CDR2 SVGIG (reference sequence). There are 14 residues in the CDR3. V was trimmed by 0 bases and J by 8 bases, leaving 16 bases between them. The CDR3 is CAWSVLGGPGGYTF. In DNA, the CDR3 is TGTGCCTGGAGTGTATTAGGAGGTCCTGGCGGCTACACCTTC.

V usage is TRBV19 and J usage is TRBJ1-2; possible D gene TRBD1, 6 bases. The V gene lost 5 bases and the J gene lost 3 bases, with 22 bases spanning the gap. CDR1 and CDR2 (germline): LNHDA, SQIVND (reference sequence). The length of the CDR3 is 17 residues. The CDR3 reads CASSARHRASAHYGYTF. CDR3 nucleotides: TGTGCCAGTAGTGCAAGACACAGGGCCTCTGCGCACTATGGCTACACCTTC.

This chain joins TRBV5-4 and TRBJ1-3; 9 bases map to TRBD1. The CDR3 totals 16 residues. The junction had 10 bases not matched to a gene; V was cut back by 5 bases and J by 4 bases. CDR1 and CDR2 from the germline V gene are SGHNT and YYREEE (reference sequence). The CDR3, as DNA: TGTGCCAGCAGTTCGCGGACAGGGGCTACGGGAAACACCATATATTTT. It codes for CASSSRTGATGNTIYF.

This rearrangement joins TRBV5-4 to TRBJ2-3; 7 nucleotides line up with TRBD2. This CDR3 is built from 16 residues. CDR1 is SGHNT, CDR2 YYREEE, per germline (reference sequence). Trimming at V came to 4 bases and at J to 5 bases, leaving 13 bases not matched to a gene. Written as DNA, the CDR3 is TGTGCCAGCAGCCTGGGGGGGTATAGGACCCGAGATACGCAGTATTTT. This encodes CASSLGGYRTRDTQYF.

This chain connects TRBV5-5 to TRBJ2-2, with 10 bases lining up with TRBD2. Germline lookup yields CDR1 SGHKS and CDR2 YYEKEE (reference sequence). The CDR3 consists of 14 residues. V lost 6 bases and J lost 9; bases outside the gene matches: 8. The CDR3 nucleotides are TGTGCCAGCACGGGACTAGCGACGAGGTGGGAGCTGTTTTTT. This codes for CASTGLATRWELFF.

V gene TRBV4-2 combines with J gene TRBJ2-1; 8 bases are a match to TRBD2. Trimming took 0 bases from V and 6 from J; bases not matched to a gene: 10. The CDR3 has 17 residues. Germline V CDR1 and CDR2: LGHNA, YNFKEQ. The CDR3 DNA follows: TGTGCCAGCAGCCAAGATCCCCCTAGCGGGCTGCCCAATGAGCAGTTCTTC. Protein product: CASSQDPPSGLPNEQFF.

The chain carries TRBV4-1 and TRBJ2-1, with D perhaps TRBD1 or TRBD2 (5 bases each). Trimming pared 4 bases from V and 12 bases from J, leaving 19 bases between. The CDR3 loop spans 14 amino acids. From germline, CDR1 is MGHRA and CDR2 YSYEKL. The CDR3 loop reads CASSPGPPSPPQFF. As DNA, the CDR3 is TGCGCCAGCAGCCCGGGACCGCCCTCTCCCCCGCAGTTCTTC.

The chain combines TRBV18 with TRBJ1-3; 7 bases align to TRBD1. Germline V gene sequence: CDR1 KGHSH, CDR2 LQKENI. J was trimmed by 2 bases and V by 4 bases; bases with no gene match: 5. The CDR3 runs to 15 residues. In DNA, the CDR3 is TGTGCCAGCTCACTCCTACAGGGGACTGGAAACACCATATATTTT. Translation gives CASSLLQGTGNTIYF.

The chain is built from TRBV4-1 and TRBJ2-1; 11 nucleotides align to TRBD2. The CDR3 has 16 residues. Per the germline V gene, CDR1 is MGHRA and CDR2 is YSYEKL. V dropped 3 bases and J dropped 4; count of bases not matched to a gene: 5. The CDR3, as DNA: TGCGCCAGCAGCCATCCCCCTAGCGGGGGGTACAATGAGCAGTTCTTC. It yields the protein CASSHPPSGGYNEQFF.

V is TRBV12-5 and J is TRBJ1-5; 7 bases fit TRBD1. With V trimmed by 1 base and J by 5 bases, 5 bases remained unmatched. The CDR3 totals 15 residues. Per germline, CDR1 LGHNT and CDR2 FRNRAP. The chain's CDR3 is CASGLGQGFYQPQHF. CDR3 nucleotide sequence: TGTGCTAGTGGTTTGGGACAGGGCTTTTATCAGCCCCAGCATTTT.

The genes are TRBV19 and TRBJ1-5, with a tentative D call TRBD1 (5 bases). CDR1 is LNHDA, CDR2 SQIVND, per germline (reference sequence). CDR3 length equals 16 residues. The V and J ends lost 3 bases and 4 bases respectively, with 16 bases between them. CDR3 region: CASSIRSGTSNQPQHF. The CDR3 DNA sequence: TGTGCCAGTAGTATCAGATCCGGGACGTCGAATCAGCCCCAGCATTTT. Complete variable domain (other parts from reference TRBV19 and TRBJ1-5): DGGITQSPKYLFRKEGQNVTLSCEQNLNHDAMYWYRQDPGQGLRLIYYSQIVNDFQKGDIAEGYSVSREKKESFPLTVTSAQKNPTAFYLCASSIRSGTSNQPQHFGDGTRLSIL.

CDR3 coding DNA: TGTGCCAGTAGGACAGGGCCGATTTATGAAAAACTGTTTTTT. This codes for CASRTGPIYEKLFF. The rearrangement links TRBV6-1 to TRBJ1-4; 8 bases are a match to TRBD1. Germline trimming cut 9 bases from V and 6 bases from J; bases unmatched to any gene: 9. Germline V gives CDR1 MNHNS, CDR2 SASEGT. This CDR3 has 14 residues.

The rearrangement uses TRBV6-5 and TRBJ2-3; TRBD1 aligns across 8 bases. The germline V gene encodes CDR1 MNHEY and CDR2 SVGAGI. The CDR3 spans 13 residues. Trimming cost V 6 bases and J 3 bases; bases outside gene matches: 2. The DNA for the CDR3 is TGTGCCAGCAGACGACAGGGGACAGATACGCAGTATTTT. It encodes CASRRQGTDTQYF.

The chain has TRBV19 and TRBJ1-2; D not certain. The length of the CDR3 is 16 residues. Trimming took off 4 bases at V and 2 bases at J, with 17 bases between the two ends. Germline V gives CDR1 LNHDA, CDR2 SQIVND (reference sequence). The CDR3 nucleotides are TGTGCCAGTAGTAGGACTGGACTCTATACAAACTATGGCTACACCTTC. Translation: CASSRTGLYTNYGYTF.

The rearrangement joins TRBV18 to TRBJ2-1; D is uncertain. Trimming shortened V by 5 bases and J by 1 base, and 15 bases separated the two germline ends. The CDR3 is 16 residues long. Germline CDR1 is KGHSH and CDR2 is LQKENI. The CDR3 loop reads CASSGKPQTSYNEQFF. Here the CDR3 DNA reads TGTGCCAGCTCAGGAAAACCTCAGACTTCCTACAATGAGCAGTTCTTC.

The rearrangement joins TRBV6-1 to TRBJ1-2; 8 bases align to TRBD1. V shed 5 bases and J 4 bases; nucleotides not matched to a gene: 9. The CDR3 covers 15 residues. Germline CDR1 MNHNS, CDR2 SASEGT. CDR3 residues: CASSMGTGVSYGYTF. Written as DNA, the CDR3 is TGTGCCAGCAGTATGGGGACAGGAGTTTCCTATGGCTACACCTTC.

This clone showed up just a few times. This sequence joins TRBV10-3 and TRBJ1-4, with D possibly TRBD1 on 5 matching bases. Germline values: CDR1 ENHRY, CDR2 SYGVKD. V was trimmed by 10 bases and J by 7 bases, leaving 22 bases between them. The CDR3 length is 15 residues. The CDR3 reads CATREPGLTGEKLFF. The CDR3 DNA sequence: TGTGCCACTAGGGAACCGGGACTCACGGGTGAAAAACTGTTTTTT.

The CDR3 bases are TGTGCCAGCAGCCGGGATCGGGTAGATACGCAGTATTTT. Protein product: CASSRDRVDTQYF. The genes are TRBV7-2 and TRBJ2-3; maybe TRBD2 (5 bases). This CDR3 spans 13 amino acids. Trimming left V 5 bases short and J 5 bases short, with 11 bases between. In germline, CDR1 is SGHTA, CDR2 FQGNSA. Full variable domain (remainder filled in from reference TRBV7-2 and TRBJ2-3): GAGVSQSPSNKVTEKGKDVELRCDPISGHTALYWYRQSLGQGLEFLIYFQGNSAPDKSGLPSDRFSAERTGGSVSTLTIQRTQQEDSAVYLCASSRDRVDTQYFGPGTRLTVL.

The CDR3 loop reads CASSLGGHPYEQYF. DNA for the CDR3: TGTGCCAGCAGCTTAGGGGGACATCCCTACGAGCAGTACTTC. This chain links TRBV7-2 with TRBJ2-7; D might be TRBD1 (6 bases). This CDR3 has 14 residues. CDR1 and CDR2 (germline): SGHTA, FQGNSA. The ends were cut back, 1 base at V and 2 bases at J, with 9 bases in the middle.

This sequence joins TRBV11-2 and TRBJ2-2; D remains ambiguous. The germline gives CDR1 SGHAT, CDR2 FQNNGV. With 4 bases removed from V and 5 bases from J, the gap between germline ends came to 8 bases. The CDR3 spans 13 residues. In DNA, the CDR3 is TGTGCCAGCAGCTCGACCCCAACCGGGGAGCTGTTTTTT. As protein: CASSSTPTGELFF.

This sequence joins TRBV10-3 and TRBJ1-2; possibly TRBD1 for D (6 bases). Trimming stripped 6 bases from V and 4 bases from J, with 9 bases between. This CDR3 comprises 12 residues. Per germline, CDR1 ENHRY and CDR2 SYGVKD. The CDR3 coding sequence is TGTGCCATCAGCGCAGGGGCCTATGGCTACACCTTC. Translating gives CAISAGAYGYTF.